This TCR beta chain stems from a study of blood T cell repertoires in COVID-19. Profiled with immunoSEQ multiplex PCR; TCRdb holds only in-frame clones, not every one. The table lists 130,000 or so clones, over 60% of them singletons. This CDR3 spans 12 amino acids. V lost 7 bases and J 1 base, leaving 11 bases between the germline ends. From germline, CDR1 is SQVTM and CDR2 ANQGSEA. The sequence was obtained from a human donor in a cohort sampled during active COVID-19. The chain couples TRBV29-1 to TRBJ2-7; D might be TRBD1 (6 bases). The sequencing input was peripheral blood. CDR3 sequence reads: CSATDRSYEQYF. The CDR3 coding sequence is TGCAGCGCGACGGACAGATCCTACGAGCAGTACTTC.